Below, 23 T cell receptor beta chains from the same sample are listed, as sequenced in a study of Ad26.COV2.S vaccination and SARS-CoV-2 variants. The treatment denotes: about 20 received Ad26.COV2.S at low or high dose, single or two shots; 5 received placebo; per-sample allocation not given. Vaccine and placebo recipients were sampled on day 63 after the first injection. Clones were sequenced by immunoSEQ multiplex PCR, and TCRdb holds only the in-frame ones, with some missing. The sample carries hundreds of thousands of clones, around 82% recorded once. The material sequenced was peripheral blood, taken in a trial of Ad26.COV2.S vaccine versus placebo. The receptors stem from a person between 18 and 59 years old who received the Ad26.COV2.S COVID-19 vaccine or a placebo.

CDR3 nucleotide sequence: TGTGCCAGCAGCTCCGGGACTTCGGCTGAGCAGTTCTTC. Encoded protein: CASSSGTSAEQFF. The rearrangement joins TRBV7-3 to TRBJ2-1, with a possible D match to TRBD2 (6 bases). The germline V gene has CDR1 SGHTA and CDR2 FQGTGA. The CDR3 runs to 13 residues. The V end lost 4 bases, the J end lost 9 bases, and 13 bases lay between the germline ends. The full variable domain, completed using reference TRBV7-3 and TRBJ2-1, is GAGVSQTPSNKVTEKGKYVELRCDPISGHTALYWYRQSLGQGPEFLIYFQGTGAADDSGLPNDRFFAVRPEGSVSTLKIQRTERGDSAVYLCASSSGTSAEQFFGPGTRLTVL.

J is TRBJ2-1 and V is TRBV4-1, with no clear D. The CDR3 sequence is 15 residues long. Trimming cost V 1 base and J 0 bases, with 7 bases left between them. Germline CDR1 MGHRA, CDR2 YSYEKL. CDR3 sequence reads: CASSQAHYSYNEQFF. In DNA form, the CDR3 reads TGCGCCAGCAGCCAAGCTCACTACTCCTACAATGAGCAGTTCTTC.

Turning to this clone: The same CDR3 is also encoded by other DNA sequences in this sample. J is TRBJ2-3 and V is TRBV5-1; D is undetermined. The CDR3 is made up of 12 amino acids. Deletions cut 1 base from V and 6 bases from J, with 6 bases between. Germline V gene lookup returns CDR1 SGHRS and CDR2 YFSETQ. The CDR3 sequence: CASSLSADTQYF. Written as DNA, the CDR3 is TGCGCCAGCAGCTTGTCGGCGGATACGCAGTATTTT. The complete variable domain, with remaining parts taken from reference TRBV5-1 and TRBJ2-3, reads KAGVTQTPRYLIKTRGQQVTLSCSPISGHRSVSWYQQTPGQGLQFLFEYFSETQRNKGNFPGRFSGRQFSNSRSEMNVSTLELGDSALYLCASSLSADTQYFGPGTRLTVL.

The chain is built from TRBV6-5 and TRBJ1-1, with D maybe TRBD1 (5 bases). The germline CDR1 and CDR2 sequences are MNHEY and SVGAGI. Between the trimmed V and J ends, which lost 2 bases and 3 bases, there was a span of 7 bases. The CDR3 sequence is 13 residues long. CDR3 amino acids: CASSYRGDTEAFF. The CDR3 region has the DNA TGTGCCAGCAGTTACCGGGGGGACACTGAAGCTTTCTTT.

The V call is TRBV29-1, the J call TRBJ1-1; D not certain. The V end was cut by 6 bases, the J end by 0 bases, with 11 bases between. The CDR3 extends over 13 amino acids. Germline V gene data show CDR1 as SQVTM and CDR2 as ANQGSEA. As DNA, the CDR3 is TGCAGCGTACACAGAGTAATGAACACTGAAGCTTTCTTT. It translates to CSVHRVMNTEAFF.

The chain joins TRBV4-1 to TRBJ2-3; 8 bases are a match to TRBD2. The CDR3 contains 19 residues. Germline V CDR1 and CDR2: MGHRA, YSYEKL. V lost 3 bases, J lost 2 bases, and 16 bases stayed unmatched. CDR3 amino acids: CASSQGRGGLSLPTDTQYF. CDR3 DNA: TGCGCCAGCAGCCAGGGCCGGGGGGGCCTATCTCTCCCCACAGATACGCAGTATTTT.

CDR3 sequence reads: CASSAGTSGGEETQYF. DNA of the CDR3: TGCGCCAGCAGCGCCGGGACTAGCGGGGGGGAAGAGACCCAGTACTTC. The V and J genes are TRBV5-1 and TRBJ2-5, with 16 bases fitting TRBD2. This CDR3 region has 16 residues. Germline trimming cut 4 bases from V and 3 bases from J; bases unmatched to any gene: 3. Germline CDR1 SGHRS, CDR2 YFSETQ.

This clone came up many times. The rearrangement links TRBV19 to TRBJ1-5, with D uncertain. CDR1 is LNHDA and CDR2 is SQIVND in the germline V gene (reference sequence). This CDR3 is 13 amino acids long. Trimming left V 6 bases short and J 4 bases short, with 10 bases between. The CDR3 loop reads CASSQTSNQPQHF. CDR3 nucleotide sequence: TGTGCCAGTAGCCAGACCTCAAATCAGCCCCAGCATTTT.

The chain uses TRBV18 and TRBJ1-2; TRBD1 agrees at 7 bases. The CDR3 is 17 residues long. The germline gives CDR1 KGHSH, CDR2 LQKENI. J was trimmed by 3 bases and V by 0 bases; bases with no gene match: 10. DNA for the CDR3: TGTGCCAGCTCACCACCGACAGGGAAGGGGGCCTACTATGGCTACACCTTC. Amino acid sequence: CASSPPTGKGAYYGYTF.

This rearrangement joins TRBV14 to TRBJ2-7, with D possibly being TRBD2 (6 bases). V was pared by 4 bases and J by 0 bases, with 13 bases between. Looked up from germline, CDR1 is SGHDN and CDR2 is FVKESK. This CDR3 has 15 residues. DNA for the CDR3: TGTGCCAGCAGCCCCTACAGGACTAACTCCTACGAGCAGTACTTC. Amino acid sequence: CASSPYRTNSYEQYF.

The V and J genes are TRBV6-5 and TRBJ1-1; D may be TRBD1 (6 bases). CDR3 length: 13 amino acids. Trimming left V 8 bases short and J 3 bases short, with 13 bases between. CDR1 is MNHEY and CDR2 is SVGAGI in the germline V gene. The CDR3 protein is CASLGKGDTEAFF. For the CDR3, the DNA is TGTGCCAGCCTCGGCAAGGGGGACACTGAAGCTTTCTTT.

The chain has TRBV7-8 and TRBJ1-6; 8 bases fit TRBD1. Unmatched junction bases numbered 8, after V lost 6 bases and J lost 7 bases. Germline CDR1 SGHVS, CDR2 FQNEAQ. There are 15 residues in the CDR3. The chain's CDR3 is CASSPRTGWNSPLHF. The DNA for the CDR3 is TGTGCCAGCAGTCCCCGGACAGGGTGGAATTCACCCCTCCACTTT.

The CDR3 coding sequence is TGTGCCAGCAGCCAAGAGATCGGGAGGCCCGGGTATGGCTACACCTTC. It encodes CASSQEIGRPGYGYTF. The V call is TRBV3-1 (or the pseudogene TRBV3-2), the J call TRBJ1-2, with unresolved D. The CDR3 length is 16 residues. In germline, CDR1 is LGHDT, CDR2 YNNKEL (reference sequence). Trimming took off 0 bases at V and 5 bases at J, with 16 bases between the two ends.

CDR3 coding DNA: TGTGCCAGCAGCCACATCGCTGGGCGAGTTGGCTACACCTTC. The encoded protein is CASSHIAGRVGYTF. The rearrangement joins TRBV5-6 to TRBJ1-2; D uncertain. Germline V gene lookup returns CDR1 SGHDT and CDR2 YYEEEE. The V end lost 4 bases, the J end lost 7 bases, and 17 bases lay between the germline ends. CDR3 length: 14 residues.

J is TRBJ2-7 and V is TRBV6-4; TRBD1 matches 8 bases. This CDR3 comprises 17 residues. The V and J ends lost 3 bases and 0 bases, in that order; junction bases with no gene match: 10. Germline V CDR1 and CDR2: MRHNA, SNTAGT. DNA of the CDR3: TGTGCCAGCAGTGAATTTAGGGACAGGCCGAACTCCTACGAGCAGTACTTC. This codes for CASSEFRDRPNSYEQYF.

The sample holds many counts of this clone. The chain carries TRBV29-1 and TRBJ1-3; D uncertain. V dropped 1 base and J dropped 10 bases, with 11 bases sitting between them. CDR1 SQVTM and CDR2 ANQGSEA come from the germline V gene. The CDR3 is made up of 12 amino acids. The CDR3 DNA sequence: TGCAGCGTTGAAGGGACGGCAAGGACCATATATTTT. It specifies CSVEGTARTIYF. Combining the CDR3 with reference TRBV29-1 and TRBJ1-3 gives the whole variable domain SAVISQKPSRDICQRGTSLTIQCQVDSQVTMMFWYRQQPGQSLTLIATANQGSEATYESGFVIDKFPISRPNLTFSTLTVSNMSPEDSSIYLCSVEGTARTIYFGEGSWLTVV.

The V gene is TRBV6-5, the J gene TRBJ1-1, with 7 bases identical to TRBD1. Germline V lookup: CDR1 MNHEY, CDR2 SVGAGI. Unmatched junction bases numbered 7, after V lost 8 bases and J lost 4 bases. The CDR3 loop spans 13 amino acids. The CDR3 coding sequence is TGTGCCAGCCTCACTCAGGGGGTCACTGAAGCTTTCTTT. This gives the protein CASLTQGVTEAFF.

In this sample, this clone turned up once. The rearrangement links TRBV5-4 to TRBJ1-3, with no clear D. Germline lookup yields CDR1 SGHNT and CDR2 YYREEE (reference sequence). Trimming stripped 4 bases from V and 3 bases from J, with 14 bases between. The CDR3 covers 15 residues. The CDR3 bases are TGTGCCAGCAGCCCAGGTGGTATGGGTGGAAACACCATATATTTT. Amino acid sequence: CASSPGGMGGNTIYF. The full variable domain, its missing parts supplied by reference TRBV5-4 and TRBJ1-3, is ETGVTQSPTHLIKTRGQQVTLRCSSQSGHNTVSWYQQALGQGPQFIFQYYREEENGRGNFPPRFSGLQFPNYSSELNVNALELDDSALYLCASSPGGMGGNTIYFGEGSWLTVV.

The chain combines TRBV27 with TRBJ1-2; weak D call: TRBD1 (5 bases). This CDR3 region has 15 residues. The germline CDR1 and CDR2 sequences are MNHEY and SMNVEV (reference sequence). Trimming removed 6 bases from V and 3 bases from J, with 17 bases in between. CDR3 region: CASSYRDPRYYGYTF. CDR3 in DNA: TGTGCCAGCAGCTACCGGGACCCCCGCTACTATGGCTACACCTTC.

V is TRBV7-2 and J is TRBJ1-1; weak D call: TRBD1 (6 bases). Germline assignment: CDR1 SGHTA and CDR2 FQGNSA. CDR3 length equals 14 residues. Trimming left V 3 bases short and J 7 bases short, with 15 bases between. CDR3 sequence reads: CASSLDQGRFEAFF. The CDR3 bases are TGTGCCAGCAGCTTGGATCAGGGGAGGTTTGAAGCTTTCTTT.

This chain joins TRBV5-6 and TRBJ1-6; D unclear. The germline CDR1 and CDR2 sequences are SGHDT and YYEEEE. V was shortened by 0 bases and J by 8 bases, with 6 bases between the two germline ends. The length of the CDR3 is 13 residues. The CDR3 protein is CASSLVFDSPLHF. CDR3 DNA: TGTGCCAGCAGCTTGGTTTTTGATTCACCCCTCCACTTT.

The chain has TRBV4-2 and TRBJ2-5; perhaps TRBD2 as D (5 bases). CDR1 and CDR2 (germline): LGHNA, YNFKEQ. V lost 1 base and J 1 base, leaving 13 bases between the germline ends. This CDR3 contains 16 residues. The CDR3 coding sequence is TGTGCCAGCAGCCAAGGGATGGAGCGGCCCCAAGAGACCCAGTACTTC. It yields the protein CASSQGMERPQETQYF.

V usage is TRBV4-1 and J usage is TRBJ1-5, with D maybe TRBD1 (5 bases). With 1 base removed from V and 0 bases from J, the gap between germline ends came to 7 bases. Germline V gene sequence: CDR1 MGHRA, CDR2 YSYEKL. The CDR3 is 15 residues long. CDR3 amino acids: CASSQGQYSNQPQHF. The CDR3 nucleotides are TGCGCCAGCAGCCAAGGACAGTATAGCAATCAGCCCCAGCATTTT.